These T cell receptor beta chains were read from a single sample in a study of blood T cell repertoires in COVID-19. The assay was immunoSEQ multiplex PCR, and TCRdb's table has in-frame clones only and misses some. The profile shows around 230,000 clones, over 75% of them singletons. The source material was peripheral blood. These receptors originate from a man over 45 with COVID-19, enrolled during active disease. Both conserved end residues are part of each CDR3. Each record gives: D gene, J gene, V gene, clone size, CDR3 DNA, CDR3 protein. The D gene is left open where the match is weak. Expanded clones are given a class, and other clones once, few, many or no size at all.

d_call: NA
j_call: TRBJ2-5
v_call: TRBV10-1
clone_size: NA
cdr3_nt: TGCGCCAGCAGGGAGGGTAGAGGGTGCCCAAACGAGACCCAGTACTTC
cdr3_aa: CASREGRGCPNETQYF

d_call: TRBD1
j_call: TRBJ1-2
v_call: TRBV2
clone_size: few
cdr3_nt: TGTGCCAGCAGCGAGCTTAGGGGGCTCTATGGCTACACCTTC
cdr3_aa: CASSELRGLYGYTF

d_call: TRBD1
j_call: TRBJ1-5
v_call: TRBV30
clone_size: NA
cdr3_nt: TGTGCCTGGAGGTCCGCAGGGGGGTATAGCAATCAGCCCCAGCATTTT
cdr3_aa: CAWRSAGGYSNQPQHF

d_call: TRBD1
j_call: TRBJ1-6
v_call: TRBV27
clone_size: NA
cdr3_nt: TGTGCCAGCAGTTCCCTCGACAGGGGACCCTATAATTCACCCCTCCACTTT
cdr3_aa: CASSSLDRGPYNSPLHF

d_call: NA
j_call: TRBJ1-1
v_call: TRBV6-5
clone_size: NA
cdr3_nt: TGTGCCAGCAGGAAAGGACAGAGAGCTTTCTTT
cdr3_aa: CASRKGQRAFF

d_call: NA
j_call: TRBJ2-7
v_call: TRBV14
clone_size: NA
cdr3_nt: TGTGCCAGCAGCCAAGGGGTCCCGGGCTACGAGCAGTACTTC
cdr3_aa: CASSQGVPGYEQYF

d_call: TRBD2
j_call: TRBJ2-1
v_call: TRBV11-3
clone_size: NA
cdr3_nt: TGTGCCAGCAGCGCGGGACTAGCGGACGAGGATGAGCAGTTCTTC
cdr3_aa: CASSAGLADEDEQFF

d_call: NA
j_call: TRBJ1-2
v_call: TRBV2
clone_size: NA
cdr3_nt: TGTGCCAGCAGTGAATACAGGTCCTCCCTCGTCGGCTACACCTTC
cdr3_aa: CASSEYRSSLVGYTF

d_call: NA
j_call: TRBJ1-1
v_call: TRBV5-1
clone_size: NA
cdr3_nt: TGCGCCAGCAGCACCGTGGGGGGTGGGACTGAAGCTTTCTTT
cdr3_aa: CASSTVGGGTEAFF

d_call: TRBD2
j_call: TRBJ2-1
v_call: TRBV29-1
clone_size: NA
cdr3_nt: TGCAGCGTTCCGGGACTAGCGGACATGAGCTCCTACAATGAGCAGTTCTTC
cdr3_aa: CSVPGLADMSSYNEQFF

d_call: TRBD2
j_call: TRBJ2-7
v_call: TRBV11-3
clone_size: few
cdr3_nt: TGTGCCAGCAGGACGACCGGGACTAGCGGGCGATATCTCTACGAGCAGTACTTC
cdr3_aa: CASRTTGTSGRYLYEQYF

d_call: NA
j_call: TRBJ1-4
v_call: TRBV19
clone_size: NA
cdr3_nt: TGTGCCAGTAGTCGGAGGGAACCTAATGAAAAACTGTTTTTT
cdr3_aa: CASSRREPNEKLFF

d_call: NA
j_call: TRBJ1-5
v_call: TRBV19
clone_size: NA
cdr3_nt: TGTGCCAGTAGTATTGCCCAGGGGACGTTCGATCAGCCCCAGCATTTT
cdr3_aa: CASSIAQGTFDQPQHF

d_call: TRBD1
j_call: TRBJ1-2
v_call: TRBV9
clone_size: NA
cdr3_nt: TGTGCCAGCAGCGGGGCCCTCAGGGGGCAAACCTATGGCTACACCTTC
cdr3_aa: CASSGALRGQTYGYTF

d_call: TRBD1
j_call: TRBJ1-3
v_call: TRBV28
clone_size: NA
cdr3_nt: TGTGCCAGCAGTTTTCCCGGGACAGGGCAATCTGGAAACACCATATATTTT
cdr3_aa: CASSFPGTGQSGNTIYF

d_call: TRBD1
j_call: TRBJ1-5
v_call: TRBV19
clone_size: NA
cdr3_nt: TGTGCCAGTGATGACAGGGTCAATCAGCCCCAGCATTTT
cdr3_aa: CASDDRVNQPQHF

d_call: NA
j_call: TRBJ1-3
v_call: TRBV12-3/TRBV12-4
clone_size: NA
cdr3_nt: TGTGCCAGCAGTTTAGGCGGGAGTCGGACCATATATTTT
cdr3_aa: CASSLGGSRTIYF

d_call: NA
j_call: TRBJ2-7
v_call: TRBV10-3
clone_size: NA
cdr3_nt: TGTGCCATCAGTGAGTCCGGGGGAGTTGGCTCCTACGAGCAGTACTTC
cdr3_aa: CAISESGGVGSYEQYF

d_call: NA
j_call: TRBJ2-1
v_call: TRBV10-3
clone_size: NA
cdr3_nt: TGTGCCATCAGAGGGAGCTCCTACAATGAGCAGTTCTTC
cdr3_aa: CAIRGSSYNEQFF

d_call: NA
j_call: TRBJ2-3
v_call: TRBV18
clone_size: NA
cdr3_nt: TGTGCCAGCTCACCACAATCTGAGCGGACAGATACGCAGTATTTT
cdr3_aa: CASSPQSERTDTQYF

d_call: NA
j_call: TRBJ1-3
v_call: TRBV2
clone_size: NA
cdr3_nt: TGTGCCAGCAGTGAAATTAGTTCTGGAAACACCATATATTTT
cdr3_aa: CASSEISSGNTIYF

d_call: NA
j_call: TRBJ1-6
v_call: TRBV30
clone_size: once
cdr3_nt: TGTGCCTGGAGACTAGGTCGGGGTGGGAATTCACCCCTCCACTTT
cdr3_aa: CAWRLGRGGNSPLHF

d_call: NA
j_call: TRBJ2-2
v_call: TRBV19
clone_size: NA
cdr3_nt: TGTGCCAGTAGTTGGGGGGGGCCGGGCACCGGGGAGCTGTTTTTT
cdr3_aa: CASSWGGPGTGELFF

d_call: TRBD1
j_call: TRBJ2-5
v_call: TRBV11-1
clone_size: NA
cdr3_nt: TGTGCCAGCAGCCTCGACAGGGGACAAGAGACCCAGTACTTC
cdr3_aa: CASSLDRGQETQYF

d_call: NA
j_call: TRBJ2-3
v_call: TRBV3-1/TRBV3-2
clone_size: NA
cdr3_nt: TGTGCCAGCAGCCTCTCCCCGAGGCGGCCCATTACAGATACGCAGTATTTT
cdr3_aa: CASSLSPRRPITDTQYF

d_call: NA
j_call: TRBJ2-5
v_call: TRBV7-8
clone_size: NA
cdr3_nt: TGTGCCAGCAGCTCCCGGGAAGGCGAGGAGACCCAGTACTTC
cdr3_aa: CASSSREGEETQYF